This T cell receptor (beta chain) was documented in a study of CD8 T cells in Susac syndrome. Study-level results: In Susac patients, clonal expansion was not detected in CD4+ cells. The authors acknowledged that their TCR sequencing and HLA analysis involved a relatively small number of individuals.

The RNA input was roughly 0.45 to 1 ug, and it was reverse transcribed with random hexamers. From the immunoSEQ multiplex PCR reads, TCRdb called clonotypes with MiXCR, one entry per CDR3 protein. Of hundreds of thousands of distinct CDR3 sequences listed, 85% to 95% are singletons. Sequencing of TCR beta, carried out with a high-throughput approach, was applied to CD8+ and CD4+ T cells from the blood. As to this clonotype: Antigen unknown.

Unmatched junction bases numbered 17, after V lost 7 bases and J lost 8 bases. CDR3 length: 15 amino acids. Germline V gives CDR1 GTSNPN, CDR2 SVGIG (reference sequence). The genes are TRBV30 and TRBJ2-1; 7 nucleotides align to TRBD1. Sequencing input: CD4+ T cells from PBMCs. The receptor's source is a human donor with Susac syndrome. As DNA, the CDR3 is TGTGCCTCCACGATAGAGACAGGGTGGTGGGATGAGCAGTTCTTC. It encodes CASTIETGWWDEQFF. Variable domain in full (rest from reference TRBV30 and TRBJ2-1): SQTIHQWPATLVQPVGSPLSLECTVEGTSNPNLYWYRQAAGRGLQLLFYSVGIGQISSEVPQNLSASRPQDRQFILSSKKLLLSDSGFYLCASTIETGWWDEQFFGPGTRLTVL.